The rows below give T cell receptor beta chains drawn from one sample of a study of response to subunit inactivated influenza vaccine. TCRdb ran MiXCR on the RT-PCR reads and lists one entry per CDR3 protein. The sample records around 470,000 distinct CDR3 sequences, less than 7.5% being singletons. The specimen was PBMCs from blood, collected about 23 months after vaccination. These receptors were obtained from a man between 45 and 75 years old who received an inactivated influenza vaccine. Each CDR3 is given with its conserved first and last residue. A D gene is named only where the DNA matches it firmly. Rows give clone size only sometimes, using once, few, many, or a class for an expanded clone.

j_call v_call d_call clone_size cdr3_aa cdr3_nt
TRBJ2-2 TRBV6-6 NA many CASSYQATGELFF TGTGCCAGCAGTTACCAGGCCACCGGGGAGCTGTTTTTT
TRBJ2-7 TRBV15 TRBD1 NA CATSRYNRGSEQYF TGTGCCACCAGCAGGTATAACAGGGGGTCCGAGCAGTACTTC
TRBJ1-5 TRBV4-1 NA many CASSRIALVGSNQPQHF TGCGCCAGCAGCCGGATCGCCCTGGTGGGTAGCAATCAGCCCCAGCATTTT
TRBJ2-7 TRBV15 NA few CATSRDYRDEQYF TGTGCCACCAGCAGAGATTACAGGGACGAGCAGTACTTC
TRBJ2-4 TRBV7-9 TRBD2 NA CASSSAGLAGVGNIQYF TGTGCCAGCAGCTCCGCCGGACTAGCGGGAGTGGGGAACATTCAGTACTTC
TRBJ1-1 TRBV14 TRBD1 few CASSRWTGGTEAFF TGTGCCAGCAGCCGATGGACAGGGGGCACTGAAGCTTTCTTT
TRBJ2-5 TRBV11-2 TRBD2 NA CASIQFTGTSGVGETQYF TGTGCCAGCATCCAATTTACCGGGACTAGCGGGGTAGGAGAGACCCAGTACTTC
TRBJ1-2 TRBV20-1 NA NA CSARDRGGSRRGYGYTF TGCAGTGCTAGAGATCGGGGCGGCTCCCGACGGGGCTATGGCTACACCTTC
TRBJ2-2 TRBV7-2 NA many CASSELRQGWTGELFF TGTGCCAGCAGCGAGCTTCGGCAGGGTTGGACCGGGGAGCTGTTTTTT
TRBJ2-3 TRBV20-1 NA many CSASGSSDTQYF TGCAGTGCTAGCGGGAGTTCTGATACGCAGTATTTT
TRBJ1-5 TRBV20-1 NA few CSALSGGARNQPQHF TGCAGTGCTCTGAGTGGGGGGGCTCGGAATCAGCCCCAGCATTTT